This entry describes one TCR beta chain. Its antigen is not known. Data came from immunoSEQ multiplex PCR; TCRdb stores just in-frame clones and leaves some out. The table records some 9,000 clones, about 83% of them present only once. The data were taken from a study of T cells after posttransplantation cyclophosphamide. Cyclophosphamide on days +3 and +4 followed busulfan-fludarabine conditioning and a marrow graft. CDR3 length: 15 amino acids. V lost 4 bases and J 2 bases, leaving 12 bases between the germline ends. Germline V gene sequence: CDR1 SNHLY, CDR2 FYNNEI. Study observations and caveats: Later post-transplant blood repertoires were often dominated by donor CD8+ memory clones. TRB clonality was highly associated with recipient CMV seropositivity and reactivation. TRB overlap between skin or GI tissue T cells and blood was limited.

The material sequenced was PBMCs, taken after allogeneic stem cell transplant with posttransplant cyclophosphamide. This rearrangement joins TRBV2 to TRBJ1-5; a possible D gene is TRBD1 (5 bases). This sequence was found in a female patient between 40 and 50 years old who received an allogeneic stem cell transplant from an unrelated donor, was CMV-positive, and had no GVHD. Some of the T cells might come from the graft donor. The CDR3 nucleotides read TGTGCCAGCAGTGGGCAGGGTGGTCGCAATCAGCCCCAGCATTTT. This codes for CASSGQGGRNQPQHF.